This note documents a single T cell receptor beta chain sequence. Its antigen is still unknown. This sample was taken from a study of beta chain features in type 1 diabetes. The study's findings and limits: Type 1 diabetes patients had TCRB CDR3s that were shorter (moderately but significantly so) in all four CD4+ subsets.

Each of the CD4+ naive, central memory, regulatory and stem cell-like memory populations was sorted via CD45RO/CCR7/CD25/CD127/CD95/CD27. There are 13 residues in the CDR3. V lost 3 bases to trimming and J lost 2 bases, with 7 bases between them. In germline, CDR1 is SGHRS, CDR2 YFSETQ. Reverse transcribing all isolated RNA meant expressed TCRB transcripts were sequenced. Only in-frame clones appear in the TCRdb table, and some are missing; sequencing was by immunoSEQ multiplex PCR. The sample gives 230,000 or so clones, roughly 17% of which show up once; 0.08% to 0.095% is in the top ten. V gene TRBV5-1 combines with J gene TRBJ2-3; D remains unclear. The source material was naive CD4+ T cells from blood. This sequence originates from a man aged 25 to 45 with type 1 diabetes. The CDR3 spells CASSSIPTDTQYF. As DNA, the CDR3 is TGCGCCAGCAGCTCAATCCCCACAGATACGCAGTATTTT.